This is a list of T cell receptor beta chains from one sample in a study of CD8+ T cells in alopecia areata. Clones were read by immunoSEQ multiplex PCR, and TCRdb kept only the in-frame ones, dropping some. The sample contains roughly 130,000 clones, over 50% of which appear only once. The sample in question was CD4+ T cells sorted from blood, obtained at week 0. The receptor set was obtained from a human donor with alopecia areata. Both conserved end residues are part of each CDR3. The order of the fields is V gene, J gene, D gene, clone size, CDR3 DNA, CDR3 protein. A D gene is named only where the DNA matches it firmly. Some rows mark clone size as missing; the rest say once, few, many or name a class of expanded clone.

V: TRBV10-3; J: TRBJ1-2; D: NA; size: few; DNA: TGTGCCATCAGTGAAGACGAGGGGAACGGATCCCCCCCGGGCTACACCTTC; CDR3: CAISEDEGNGSPPGYTF
V: TRBV6-6; J: TRBJ1-1; D: TRBD1; size: many; DNA: TGTGCCAGCAGCCCGAGGGACAGGGCGAACACTGAAGCTTTCTTT; CDR3: CASSPRDRANTEAFF
V: TRBV28; J: TRBJ2-7; D: NA; size: few; DNA: TGTGCCAGCAGTTTCCATTCCGGCGCTATCTACGAGCAGTACTTC; CDR3: CASSFHSGAIYEQYF
V: TRBV18; J: TRBJ2-7; D: NA; size: NA; DNA: TGTGCCAGCTCACCGGGGCTTACCTACGAGCAGTACTTC; CDR3: CASSPGLTYEQYF
V: TRBV27; J: TRBJ1-5; D: NA; size: NA; DNA: TGTGCCAGCAGTTTATCTGGACGTAGGGGGCCCCAGCATTTT; CDR3: CASSLSGRRGPQHF
V: TRBV7-9; J: TRBJ2-6; D: NA; size: NA; DNA: TGTGCCAGCAGCTCCCGATACTCTGGGGCCAACGTCCTGACTTTC; CDR3: CASSSRYSGANVLTF
V: TRBV5-4; J: TRBJ1-1; D: TRBD1; size: NA; DNA: TGTGCCAGCAGCTTCGGGACAGGGAACACTGAAGCTTTCTTT; CDR3: CASSFGTGNTEAFF
V: TRBV11-2; J: TRBJ2-7; D: TRBD2; size: NA; DNA: TGTGCCAGCAGCGTAATAGCGGGAGGCGACGAGCAGTACTTC; CDR3: CASSVIAGGDEQYF
V: TRBV2; J: TRBJ2-1; D: NA; size: NA; DNA: TGTGCCAGCAGTTCGATGGTTAACAATGAGCAGTTCTTC; CDR3: CASSSMVNNEQFF
V: TRBV7-2; J: TRBJ2-5; D: TRBD1; size: NA; DNA: TGTGCCAGCAGCTCTCAACAGGGGCGGTACCAAGAGACCCAGTACTTC; CDR3: CASSSQQGRYQETQYF
V: TRBV7-3; J: TRBJ2-1; D: NA; size: few; DNA: TGTGCCAGCAGCCCGAGACTAGTAGCTCTCGGTGAGCAGTTCTTC; CDR3: CASSPRLVALGEQFF
V: TRBV7-3; J: TRBJ2-7; D: TRBD2; size: once; DNA: TGTGCCAGCAGCCCCTTTCGAGGACTAGCCCTCTACGAGCAGTACTTC; CDR3: CASSPFRGLALYEQYF
V: TRBV9; J: TRBJ1-2; D: NA; size: NA; DNA: TGTGCCAGCAGCCGCGGGCAGGGTTATGACTATGGCTACACCTTC; CDR3: CASSRGQGYDYGYTF
V: TRBV6-6; J: TRBJ2-5; D: TRBD2; size: NA; DNA: TGTGCCAGCAGTACCAGACTAGCACAACAGCAAGAGACCCAGTACTTC; CDR3: CASSTRLAQQQETQYF
V: TRBV10-3; J: TRBJ2-5; D: NA; size: NA; DNA: TGTGCCATCAGTTGGGACAACCAAGAGACCCAGTACTTC; CDR3: CAISWDNQETQYF
V: TRBV5-1; J: TRBJ2-1; D: TRBD2; size: NA; DNA: TGCGCCAGCAGCTTGGAACTAGCGGGAGACAATGAGCAGTTCTTC; CDR3: CASSLELAGDNEQFF
V: TRBV11-2; J: TRBJ2-5; D: TRBD2; size: NA; DNA: TGTGCCAGCAGCTCCGAACTAGCGGGGGGGCAGGAAGAGACCCAGTACTTC; CDR3: CASSSELAGGQEETQYF
V: TRBV20-1; J: TRBJ2-7; D: NA; size: NA; DNA: TGCAGCACAGGGAGGAACTACGAGCAGTACTTC; CDR3: CSTGRNYEQYF
V: TRBV19; J: TRBJ2-7; D: NA; size: NA; DNA: TGTGCCAGTAGTACAGGGAGAAGCCGGATAACCTACGAGCAGTACTTC; CDR3: CASSTGRSRITYEQYF
V: TRBV9; J: TRBJ2-7; D: NA; size: few; DNA: TGTGCCAGCAGCCCGAGGGGGGACGGGATCTACGAGCAGTACTTC; CDR3: CASSPRGDGIYEQYF
V: TRBV30; J: TRBJ1-2; D: NA; size: NA; DNA: TGTGCCTGGAGTGTACAGGTCAGGCTCTCTGGCTACACCTTC; CDR3: CAWSVQVRLSGYTF
V: TRBV4-1; J: TRBJ2-5; D: NA; size: NA; DNA: TGCGCCAGCAGCCAAGATAGATTAAGTGGGGAGACCCAGTACTTC; CDR3: CASSQDRLSGETQYF
V: TRBV7-9; J: TRBJ2-7; D: NA; size: NA; DNA: TGTGCCAGCAGCATAGGGACAAACAACGAGCAGTACTTC; CDR3: CASSIGTNNEQYF
V: TRBV4-3; J: TRBJ1-6; D: NA; size: few; DNA: TGCGCCAGCAGCCAAGCCGGGACTTTAAATTCACCCCTCCACTTT; CDR3: CASSQAGTLNSPLHF
V: TRBV7-3; J: TRBJ2-5; D: NA; size: NA; DNA: TGTGCCAGCAGCTCTTATGCCGGAGAGACCCAGTACTTC; CDR3: CASSSYAGETQYF
V: TRBV2; J: TRBJ2-7; D: NA; size: NA; DNA: TGTGCCAGCAGTGGTCAAGGGTACGAGCAGTACTTC; CDR3: CASSGQGYEQYF
V: TRBV27; J: TRBJ2-7; D: TRBD1; size: NA; DNA: TGTGCCAGCAGCCCGTTATGGACAGGGGTTGTTTACGAGCAGTACTTC; CDR3: CASSPLWTGVVYEQYF
V: TRBV19; J: TRBJ2-7; D: NA; size: few; DNA: TGTGCCAGTAGTACCTCGGGAGCCTACGAGCAGTACTTC; CDR3: CASSTSGAYEQYF
V: TRBV20-1; J: TRBJ2-3; D: NA; size: NA; DNA: TGCAGTGGTTGGGCAGATACGCAGTATTTT; CDR3: CSGWADTQYF
V: TRBV7-2; J: TRBJ1-1; D: NA; size: NA; DNA: TGTGCCAGCAGCCCGTCTACCACTGAAGCTTTCTTT; CDR3: CASSPSTTEAFF